These T cell receptor beta chains were read from a single sample in a study of T cells in tuberculosis. Libraries were prepared by immunoSEQ multiplex PCR; TCRdb keeps only in-frame clonotypes and omits some of them. The sample includes roughly 30,000 clones, just over 90% of them seen just once. Sequences were obtained from PBMCs. The receptors were gathered from a donor aged 10-35 years with latent tuberculosis or without tuberculosis infection. CDR3s include the opening cysteine and the closing phenylalanine or tryptophan. A D gene is named only where the DNA matches it firmly. Where a row states a size, it is once, few, many or the class of an expanded clone; other rows omit it.

d_gene	v_gene	len	abundance	j_gene	CDR3nt	CDR3aa
-	TRBV29-1	10	-	TRBJ2-1	TGCAGCGTCCAATACAATGAGCAGTTCTTC	CSVQYNEQFF
-	TRBV6-6	13	-	TRBJ1-1	TGTGCCAGCAGTTACGAGGATGGTTTCAAAGCTTTCTTT	CASSYEDGFKAFF
-	TRBV28	12	few	TRBJ1-3	TGTGCCAGCAGTTTTCAGGGAAACACCATATATTTT	CASSFQGNTIYF
-	TRBV9	17	-	TRBJ1-2	TGTGCCAGCAGCGTGGATATTAGCCCTCTAGGAGTCTATGGCTACACCTTC	CASSVDISPLGVYGYTF
TRBD1	TRBV25-1	18	-	TRBJ2-7	TGTGCCAGCAGTGTAATACCAAGGAAACCGGGACAGGGAGCCGAGCAGTACTTC	CASSVIPRKPGQGAEQYF
-	TRBV11-2	14	-	TRBJ2-7	TGTGCCAGCAGCTTAGCTAGGAGACCGTACGAGCAGTACTTC	CASSLARRPYEQYF
-	TRBV4-2	14	-	TRBJ2-7	TGTGCCAGCAGCCAAGATTCAGGGAACAACGAGCAGTACTTC	CASSQDSGNNEQYF
-	TRBV4-2	15	once	TRBJ1-2	TGTGCCAGCAGAAGGTCGGGGGAGCTTAACTATGGCTACACCTTC	CASRRSGELNYGYTF
-	TRBV15	15	-	TRBJ2-3	TGTGCCACCAGCAGAGCGGAGGAAGGCACAGATACGCAGTATTTT	CATSRAEEGTDTQYF
TRBD2	TRBV19	15	-	TRBJ2-7	TGTGCCAGTACCAAACAGCGGGGGGGCGTCTACGAGCAGTACTTC	CASTKQRGGVYEQYF
TRBD1	TRBV30	14	-	TRBJ1-1	TGTGCCTGCAGGTTAACCGGGACAGGGACTGAAGCTTTCTTT	CACRLTGTGTEAFF
-	TRBV28	12	-	TRBJ2-7	TGTGCCAGCAGCCCTAAGCTGAGCGAGCAGTACTTC	CASSPKLSEQYF
-	TRBV7-9	12	-	TRBJ2-7	TGTGCCAGCAGCTTTGGGGCGGCCGAGCAGTACTTC	CASSFGAAEQYF
-	TRBV7-2	12	once	TRBJ1-1	TGTGCCAGCAGCCCTCGGGGGGTGGAAGCTTTCTTT	CASSPRGVEAFF
TRBD1	TRBV15	12	once	TRBJ2-1	TGTGCCACCAGCACAGGGGGCGATGAGCAGTTCTTC	CATSTGGDEQFF
TRBD1	TRBV5-8	14	-	TRBJ2-7	TGTGCCAGCAGCTTACAGGGGAGTTCCTACGAGCAGTACTTC	CASSLQGSSYEQYF
TRBD1	TRBV5-1	14	few	TRBJ1-1	TGCGCCAGCAGCTTGGTGGGACAGGGGGCCGAAGCTTTCTTT	CASSLVGQGAEAFF
-	TRBV19	15	-	TRBJ1-4	TGTGCCAGTAGTATGAGGGCAGCGGCTAATGAAAAACTGTTTTTT	CASSMRAAANEKLFF
TRBD2	TRBV10-3	15	-	TRBJ2-1	TGTGCCATCAGGGGTACTAGCGGGGGCAACAATGAGCAGTTCTTC	CAIRGTSGGNNEQFF
-	TRBV9	13	-	TRBJ1-6	TGTGCCAGCACCTCTGAAGGGGATTCACCCCTCCACTTT	CASTSEGDSPLHF
-	TRBV5-1	15	once	TRBJ2-5	TGCGCCAGCAGCTCTGGCGGTTCTTTCTTGGAGACCCAGTACTTC	CASSSGGSFLETQYF
TRBD1	TRBV29-1	14	-	TRBJ1-1	TGCAGCGCCACCGGGACAGGGCTGTACACTGAAGCTTTCTTT	CSATGTGLYTEAFF
TRBD2	TRBV25-1	14	once	TRBJ2-5	TGTGCCAGCTACTTAGCGGGAGTACAAGAGACCCAGTACTTC	CASYLAGVQETQYF
TRBD1	TRBV4-3	15	-	TRBJ2-3	TGCGCCAGCAGCCACCGGGACAGGGGCACAGATACGCAGTATTTT	CASSHRDRGTDTQYF
-	TRBV21-1	16	-	TRBJ2-3	TGTGCCAGCAGCAAAGTACAGCGGGGGGGCACAGATACGCAGTATTTT	CASSKVQRGGTDTQYF
TRBD2	TRBV6-6	14	-	TRBJ2-1	TGTGCCAGCATCAAAGGCCCCGGGGGGAATGAGCAGTTCTTC	CASIKGPGGNEQFF
TRBD2	TRBV11-3	14	-	TRBJ2-1	TGTGCCAGCAGTACTAGCGGGAAAGACAATGAGCAGTTCTTC	CASSTSGKDNEQFF
-	TRBV11-1	15	-	TRBJ1-1	TGTGCCAGCAGCCCCGGGGGGGAGACGAACACTGAAGCTTTCTTT	CASSPGGETNTEAFF
-	TRBV27	12	-	TRBJ1-5	TGTGCCAGCAGGGCCGGGAATCAGCCCCAGCATTTT	CASRAGNQPQHF